This T cell receptor beta chain was documented in a study of OX40 agonist ivuxolimab in advanced cancers. About the study: One hepatocellular carcinoma and a couple of cutaneous melanoma patients partially responded.

Of note for this clone: Its target is not known.

This table comes from immunoSEQ multiplex PCR, and its TCRdb copy is limited to in-frame clones, with some not included. The sample lists roughly 34,000 clones; 80% to 95% were seen once. The trim removed 4 bases at V and 5 bases at J, leaving 13 bases unmatched. This CDR3 comprises 16 residues. Germline-derived CDR1 and CDR2 are SGHDT and YYEEEE. Broader study findings: Doses of 0.1 to 3.0 mg/kg were accompanied by clonal expansion of CD4+ and CD8+ blood T cells by week 6.

The specimen comprised CD4+ or CD8+ T cells sorted from blood, sampled in a trial of the OX40 agonist ivuxolimab. The sequence was obtained from an adult with an advanced solid tumor such as melanoma, head and neck, liver or kidney cancer. V and J are TRBV5-6 and TRBJ2-5, with 8 positions matching TRBD2. The CDR3 reads CASSPGAGGAGETQYF. The CDR3 bases are TGTGCCAGCAGCCCTGGGGCGGGGGGCGCCGGCGAGACCCAGTACTTC.